A selection of T cell receptor beta chains follows, all from one sample in a study of patients and donors after allogeneic stem cell transplantation. TCRdb re-called the RT-PCR reads through MiXCR, storing one row per CDR3 protein. The repertoire holds about 110,000 distinct CDR3 sequences, with 35% as singletons. The sequencing input was blood, either unsorted or a sorted T cell fraction (not recorded which). The receptors originated from a human donor who was either an allogeneic HSCT recipient or a stem cell or donor lymphocyte infusion donor (not recorded which). It is not recorded whose cells these are; they may come from a transplant donor. The CDR3 runs from the conserved cysteine through the conserved F or W. D genes are given only for firm matches. Rows may omit the clone size; those that give it use once, few, many or a size class.

CDR3 protein	CDR3 DNA	clone size	V gene	J gene	D gene
CASSLALYEQYF	TGTGCCAGCAGCTTAGCGTTGTACGAGCAGTACTTC	.	TRBV7-9	TRBJ2-7	.
CSVTPRSYTEAFF	TGCAGCGTTACACCCCGGTCCTACACTGAAGCTTTCTTT	.	TRBV29-1	TRBJ1-1	.
CSVAVNGGYGYTF	TGCAGCGTTGCGGTCAATGGGGGCTATGGCTACACCTTC	few	TRBV29-1	TRBJ1-2	.
CSASKNNEQFF	TGCAGTGCTAGCAAAAACAATGAGCAGTTCTTC	.	TRBV20-1	TRBJ2-1	.
CASSQGLPDTQYF	TGCGCCAGCAGCCAAGGGCTCCCAGATACGCAGTATTTT	.	TRBV4-3	TRBJ2-3	.
CASSPSGAGGNEQFF	TGTGCCAGCAGTCCCTCGGGAGCGGGAGGCAATGAGCAGTTCTTC	.	TRBV7-9	TRBJ2-1	TRBD2
CASSLGLENYEQYF	TGCGCCAGCAGCTTGGGGTTAGAGAACTACGAGCAGTACTTC	.	TRBV5-1	TRBJ2-7	.
CASSLDGTGPYEQYF	TGCGCCAGCAGCTTGGACGGGACAGGGCCCTACGAGCAGTACTTC	.	TRBV5-1	TRBJ2-7	TRBD1
CASGNNEQFF	TGTGCATCAGGGAACAATGAGCAGTTCTTC	.	TRBV25-1	TRBJ2-1	.
CAIGEMSTIYF	TGTGCCATCGGCGAGATGAGCACCATATATTTT	many	TRBV10-3	TRBJ1-3	.
CTSTPRGTGANVLTF	TGTACCAGCACCCCACGGGGGACTGGGGCCAACGTCCTGACTTTC	.	TRBV28	TRBJ2-6	.
CAISNTGLWYEQYF	TGTGCCATCAGCAATACAGGACTGTGGTACGAGCAGTACTTC	.	TRBV10-3	TRBJ2-7	.
CSALAATDTQYF	TGCAGTGCCCTAGCGGCCACAGATACGCAGTATTTT	.	TRBV20-1	TRBJ2-3	TRBD2
CASSQVQGGRSYEQYF	TGTGCCAGCAGCCAAGTCCAGGGGGGGAGGTCCTACGAGCAGTACTTC	few	TRBV4-2	TRBJ2-7	.
CASSPPGNRRETQYF	TGTGCCAGCTCACCACCGGGCAACCGGAGAGAGACCCAGTACTTC	.	TRBV18	TRBJ2-5	.
CAISERGTEPQHF	TGTGCCATCAGTGAAAGGGGTACGGAGCCCCAGCATTTT	.	TRBV10-3	TRBJ1-5	.
CASSELGQGAEAFF	TGTGCCAGCAGTGAATTGGGGCAGGGGGCTGAAGCTTTCTTT	few	TRBV6-1	TRBJ1-1	TRBD1
CASSLVGGVSYNEQFF	TGCGCCAGCAGCTTGGTTGGGGGAGTTTCCTACAATGAGCAGTTCTTC	.	TRBV5-1	TRBJ2-1	.
CASSQDIQGTYEQYF	TGCGCCAGCAGCCAAGATATTCAGGGTACCTACGAGCAGTACTTC	.	TRBV4-3	TRBJ2-7	.
CSAEGSTGELFF	TGCAGTGCTGAAGGATCCACCGGGGAGCTGTTTTTT	many	TRBV20-1	TRBJ2-2	.
CASSQERAPSEQFF	TGCGCCAGCAGCCAAGAACGGGCGCCCAGTGAGCAGTTCTTC	.	TRBV4-3	TRBJ2-1	.
CSARDRGKGTDTQYF	TGCAGTGCTAGAGACAGGGGAAAGGGCACAGATACGCAGTATTTT	.	TRBV20-1	TRBJ2-3	.
CSVDFGVEGVHEQYF	TGCAGCGTTGATTTCGGGGTAGAAGGAGTCCACGAGCAGTACTTC	.	TRBV29-1	TRBJ2-7	.
CASSLGLVTTGHNYGYTF	TGTGCCAGCAGCTTAGGCCTTGTCACGACAGGCCATAACTATGGCTACACCTTC	few	TRBV7-9	TRBJ1-2	.
CASSLYRGETQYF	TGTGCCAGCAGCTTATACAGAGGAGAGACCCAGTACTTC	.	TRBV7-8	TRBJ2-5	.
CASSLGPTWQPQHF	TGTGCCAGCAGTTTAGGACCCACGTGGCAGCCCCAGCATTTT	.	TRBV12-3/TRBV12-4	TRBJ1-5	.
CASSLKLAGGPHTDTQYF	TGCGCCAGCAGCTTGAAACTAGCGGGAGGGCCGCACACAGATACGCAGTATTTT	once	TRBV5-1	TRBJ2-3	TRBD2
CSAPPAGSSYEQYF	TGCAGTGCTCCCCCGGCCGGAAGCTCCTACGAGCAGTACTTC	few	TRBV20-1	TRBJ2-7	.
CASSLARDRGKGYTF	TGTGCCAGCAGCTTAGCGCGGGACAGAGGAAAGGGCTACACCTTC	.	TRBV7-2	TRBJ1-2	TRBD1
CASSLGLAGMYTGELFF	TGCGCCAGCAGCCTGGGACTAGCGGGAATGTACACCGGGGAGCTGTTTTTT	once	TRBV5-1	TRBJ2-2	TRBD2
CAISGQYQETQYF	TGTGCCATTTCGGGACAGTACCAAGAGACCCAGTACTTC	.	TRBV2	TRBJ2-5	TRBD1
CASSPQRTGTSNQPQHF	TGTGCCAGCAGCCCACAAAGGACAGGGACTAGCAATCAGCCCCAGCATTTT	.	TRBV12-3/TRBV12-4	TRBJ1-5	TRBD1
CASSVRDAGELFF	TGTGCCAGCAGCGTTAGGGACGCCGGGGAGCTGTTTTTT	.	TRBV9	TRBJ2-2	.
CASSLVEAYGYTF	TGCGCCAGCAGCTTGGTGGAGGCCTATGGCTACACCTTC	.	TRBV5-1	TRBJ1-2	.
CAWSVRDISLYGYTF	TGTGCCTGGAGTGTCCGGGACATCTCCCTCTATGGCTACACCTTC	few	TRBV30	TRBJ1-2	.
CASSPTGEQEQFF	TGTGCCAGCAGTCCGACAGGGGAGCAGGAGCAGTTCTTC	.	TRBV7-2	TRBJ2-1	TRBD1
CASRLRGQNSPLHF	TGTGCCAGCAGGCTCAGGGGGCAGAATTCACCCCTCCACTTT	many	TRBV12-3/TRBV12-4	TRBJ1-6	TRBD1
CASRGVNNYGYTF	TGTGCCAGCCGGGGGGTTAATAACTATGGCTACACCTTC	.	TRBV6-5	TRBJ1-2	.
CASSPRGYTTNEKLFF	TGTGCCAGCAGCCCGCGGGGGTATACAACTAATGAAAAACTGTTTTTT	few	TRBV4-2	TRBJ1-4	.
CSASKGGRGYEQYF	TGCAGCGCCTCAAAGGGCGGGAGGGGATACGAGCAGTACTTC	.	TRBV29-1	TRBJ2-7	TRBD2
CASSQDPDRDQNYEQYF	TGTGCCAGCAGCCAAGACCCAGACAGGGATCAGAACTACGAGCAGTACTTC	.	TRBV3-2	TRBJ2-7	.